This paragraph reports one TCR beta chain. Its cognate antigen is unknown. Antigen-specific CD4+ T cells expanded by the ViraFEST assay with viral peptide pools were then sequenced. Having been cultured for roughly 10 days, the cells underwent CD4+ T cell isolation. Vaccine administered to participants consisted of two doses of either BNT162b2 or mRNA-1273. CDR3 length: 16 residues. The V gene's germline CDR1 is MGHRA and CDR2 YSYEKL. The ends lost 1 base at V and 5 bases at J; junction bases unmatched: 10. These data are taken from a study of vaccination effects on CD4 cells after COVID-19. Study-level findings and limits: Long after vaccination, the clones induced by infection and by vaccine shrank markedly in size.

TCRdb keeps only in-frame clones here, not all; method: immunoSEQ multiplex PCR. The data hold approximately 83,000 clones, with over 75% observed a single time. V gene TRBV4-1 combines with J gene TRBJ2-5; 7 bases are shared with TRBD1. Material: CD4+ T cells from PBMCs cultured with HCoV-OC43 spike peptides, obtained after COVID-19 vaccination. Noted subset: HCoV-OC43 spike overlapping peptide pool stimulation. The sequence was obtained from a human donor who received a COVID-19 vaccine. The CDR3 coding sequence is TGCGCCAGCAGCCAAGTAAATAGGGGGCGAGACGAGACCCAGTACTTC. Translated: CASSQVNRGRDETQYF.